This T cell receptor beta chain appears in the sequencing data of a study of identical twins (dated by TCRdb to the mid-2010s). As for the study more broadly: To test whether fetal clonotypes persist, this study deep-sequenced TCR alpha and beta repertoires from monozygotic twins, from unrelated adults of various ages, and from cord blood. To rule out contamination, the twin experiments were replicated at different times with different library preparation protocols.

This clonotype showed up many times. Its antigen has not been determined. No base-level quality is on record; no much larger clone is a single base apart. Every donor was a healthy Caucasian. The library was produced with 5' RACE. Sequencing relied on an Illumina HiSeq 2000. A universal primer binding site was added through template switching, and the final cDNA carried a unique molecular identifier so that TCR cDNA molecules could be counted accurately. Specific primers in the conserved constant-segment region were used to synthesize first-strand cDNA for the TCR alpha and beta chains. To control for contamination, every cDNA library carried two barcodes: a SMART-Mk sample barcode plus Illumina barcodes. Two successive PCR steps introduced TruSeq adapter sequences along with Illumina sample barcodes. The TCR alpha and beta cDNA libraries were sequenced on the Illumina HiSeq platform using custom primers. The source study handled its data this way. Raw reads were processed with MiGEC to extract unique molecular identifiers, and MiXCR was used to determine CDR3 positions. For each individual, recombination models were inferred using an EM algorithm with the repgenHMM and IGoR tools. Shared clonotypes were analyzed with the tcR package in R, and sharing was normalized by the product of cloneset sizes. To study raw recombination free of thymic and clonal selection effects, out-of-frame nonproductive sequences were analyzed. The public reads were reanalyzed by TCRdb: fastp trimming at Q25, MiXCR alignment, in-frame beta chains only. Here each entry gathers all rows of one CDR3 protein and keeps the most common genes and DNA. TCRdb, not the original authors, processed these V and J calls. The sample has 1.5 million to 2 million distinct CDR3 sequences on record, less than 35% of them singletons. The leading ten clones occupy approximately 0.25% of the sample.

Here is what the overall study found, with its caveats: Fewer insertions were carried by abundant cord blood beta clonotypes, a similar but weaker trend appeared in young adult naive repertoires, and no such trend appeared in memory repertoires. Because the same donors could not be followed over many years, the conclusions relied on cross-sectional statistical analysis. In beta out-of-frame sequences, excess twin sharing was weaker, because having fewer shared sequences lowered the signal-to-noise ratio. Zero-insertion analyses could be partly confounded by invariant T cells such as MAIT and iNKT, though diverse VJ usage argued against such confounding for most clonotypes. Recombination models systematically underestimated out-of-frame TCR alpha sharing in monozygotic twins but agreed with sharing between unrelated individuals. Out-of-frame TCR alpha sequences shared between twins showed an excess of low generation-probability sequences compared with coincidental sharing between unrelated individuals.

The V end loses 1 base and the J end loses 2 bases, and a stretch of 13 bases separates them. Including cysteine and phenylalanine, the CDR3 has 15 amino acids. The entry retains the CDR3 DNA only, 45 bases that are in frame from base 1. According to the germline V gene, CDR1 reads SQVTM and CDR2 reads ANQGSEA. The specimen sequenced was cord blood. The V and J genes are TRBV29-1 and TRBJ2-3, with TRBD1 as a weak D call on 6 bases. This clonotype was obtained from a newborn girl in good health. The DNA sequence is TGCAGCGTTGAAGGCCCGGACAGATACACAGATACGCAGTATTTT. Translation gives CSVEGPDRYTDTQYF.